The sequence of this T cell receptor beta chain was determined in a study of cytomegalovirus exposure and HLA in healthy donors. Study observations and caveats: A subsequent analysis found that TCR clusters from the first cohort also tended to co-occur in the 120 validation repertoires, with under 95% of cluster scores above 0.

Assay used: immunoSEQ multiplex PCR; TCRdb lists only in-frame clones, some missing. The data hold over 250,000 clones, with 70% to 90% observed a single time. On this clone itself: The antigen is unknown.

CDR3 length equals 15 residues. CDR1 and CDR2 from the germline V gene are MNHEY and SMNVEV (reference sequence). V gave up 0 bases and J gave up 0 bases, with 6 bases separating them. The chain uses TRBV27 and TRBJ1-5; D is undetermined. This receptor was identified in a young woman in good health and CMV-seronegative. Material for sequencing was PBMCs. CDR3 protein: CASSLSAASNQPQHF. DNA for the CDR3: TGTGCCAGCAGTTTATCGGCCGCTAGCAATCAGCCCCAGCATTTT.